The 9 T cell receptor beta chains listed next were all sequenced from one sample in a study of spatial heterogeneity in lung cancer. TCRdb used MiXCR to reprocess the 5' RACE reads, holding one entry per CDR3 protein. The table lists 89,000 or so distinct CDR3 sequences, under 25% of them singletons, with around 6.6% in the top ten. Time point denoted: sample taken at primary tumor resection. No cells were sorted before sequencing. The whole RNA sequenced was extracted from tumor, nontumor lung or frozen PBMC. The sample consisted of PBMCs, taken at surgery. All receptors come from a male donor with early-stage non-small cell lung cancer.

The chain joins TRBV5-1 to TRBJ2-5; 9 bases are a match to TRBD1. There are 15 residues in the CDR3. Germline CDR1 and CDR2: SGHRS and YFSETQ. Trimming at V came to 4 bases and at J to 0 bases, leaving 4 bases not matched to a gene. CDR3 in amino acids: CASSAGTGNQETQYF. The DNA for the CDR3 is TGCGCCAGCAGCGCCGGGACAGGGAACCAAGAGACCCAGTACTTC.

This clonotype appeared a few times. CDR3 loop: CASTSPGTLVNTEAFF. CDR3 sequence (DNA): TGTGCCAGCACCTCACCCGGGACACTTGTGAACACTGAAGCTTTCTTT. This rearrangement joins TRBV7-6 to TRBJ1-1; D might be TRBD1 (6 bases). This CDR3 is 16 amino acids long. Germline CDR1 SGHVS, CDR2 FNYEAQ. V lost 7 bases and J lost 0, with 18 bases in between. Using reference TRBV7-6 and TRBJ1-1 for the parts outside the CDR3, the full variable domain is GAGVSQSPRYKVTKRGQDVALRCDPISGHVSLYWYRQALGQGPEFLTYFNYEAQQDKSGLPNDRFSAERPEGSISTLTIQRTEQRDSAMYRCASTSPGTLVNTEAFFGQGTRLTVV.

This clonotype was seen at least ten times. The rearrangement joins TRBV29-1 to TRBJ2-5; D possibly corresponds to TRBD2 (6 bases). The CDR3 totals 14 residues. Trimming removed 4 bases at V and 2 bases at J, with 14 bases between. Germline V CDR1 and CDR2: SQVTM, ANQGSEA. The CDR3: CSVVFGDSQETQYF. The CDR3 DNA reads TGCAGCGTTGTATTCGGGGACTCGCAAGAGACCCAGTACTTC.

The table lists this clonotype with many counts. V usage is TRBV6-1 and J usage is TRBJ2-7; D not certain. The CDR3 runs to 15 residues. CDR1 is MNHNS and CDR2 is SASEGT in the germline V gene. V was pared by 1 base and J by 1 base, with 11 bases between. CDR3 sequence reads: CASSEDLGPSYEQYF. In DNA, the CDR3 is TGTGCCAGCAGTGAAGATTTAGGTCCTTCCTACGAGCAGTACTTC.

This clonotype was seen a few times. The chain couples TRBV3-1 to TRBJ1-1, with D unresolved. Germline values: CDR1 LGHDT, CDR2 YNNKEL (reference sequence). The CDR3 is 12 residues long. V shed 5 bases and J shed 4 bases, with 8 bases lying between them. The CDR3 coding sequence is TGTGCCAGCAGCGCAGTTGTCACTGAAGCTTTCTTT. Translated: CASSAVVTEAFF.

This chain uses TRBV6-2 or TRBV6-3 with TRBJ2-3; D remains ambiguous. The CDR3 is made up of 17 amino acids. CDR1 is MNHEY, CDR2 SVGEGT, per germline. V gave up 0 bases and J gave up 7 bases, with 20 bases separating them. CDR3 amino acids: CASSYSNVHPSFNTQYF. The CDR3 DNA reads as TGTGCCAGCAGTTACTCGAACGTTCATCCCTCTTTCAATACGCAGTATTTT.

The chain has TRBV20-1 and TRBJ2-1; D is ambiguous. This CDR3 region has 15 residues. Per the germline V gene, CDR1 is DFQATT and CDR2 is SNEGSKA (reference sequence). V dropped 3 bases and J dropped 0 bases, with 12 bases sitting between them. CDR3 amino acids: CSASSSPSSYNEQFF. CDR3 in DNA: TGCAGTGCTAGCAGTTCCCCAAGCTCCTACAATGAGCAGTTCTTC.

This clonotype was observed at least ten times. At one of its ends the junction is not consistent with the germline gene, which may arise from a read error. The chain couples TRBV29-1 to TRBJ2-1; the D is unclear. CDR1 and CDR2 from the germline V gene are SQVTM and ANQGSEA. This CDR3 spans 14 amino acids. This CDR3 is CSVKEGAAYNEQFF. DNA of the CDR3: TGCAGCGTTAAAGAAGGAGCAGCCTACAATGAGCAGTTCTTC.

This clonotype has more than one count but fewer than ten. This sequence joins TRBV27 and TRBJ2-3; 8 bases map to TRBD2. Trimming took 3 bases from V and 1 from J; bases not matched to a gene: 0. The germline gives CDR1 MNHEY, CDR2 SMNVEV (reference sequence). The CDR3 runs 14 residues. The CDR3 loop is CASSLTSGTDTQYF. As DNA, the CDR3 is TGTGCCAGCAGTTTGACTAGCGGCACAGATACGCAGTATTTT.